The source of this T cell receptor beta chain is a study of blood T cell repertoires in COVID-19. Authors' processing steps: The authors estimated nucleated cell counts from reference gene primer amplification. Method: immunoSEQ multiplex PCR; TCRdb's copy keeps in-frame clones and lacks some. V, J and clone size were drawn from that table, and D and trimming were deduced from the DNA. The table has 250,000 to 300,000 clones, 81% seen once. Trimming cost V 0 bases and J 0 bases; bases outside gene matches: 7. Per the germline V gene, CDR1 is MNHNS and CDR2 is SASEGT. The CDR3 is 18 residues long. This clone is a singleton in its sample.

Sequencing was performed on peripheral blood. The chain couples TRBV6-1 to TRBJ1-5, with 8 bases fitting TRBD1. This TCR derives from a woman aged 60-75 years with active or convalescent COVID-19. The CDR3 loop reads CASSEAGTGSHSNQPQHF. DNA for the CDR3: TGTGCCAGCAGTGAAGCCGGGACAGGTTCCCATAGCAATCAGCCCCAGCATTTT.